The 6 T cell receptor beta chains below come from one sample, sequenced in a study of cytomegalovirus exposure and HLA in healthy donors (dated by TCRdb to 2016 to 2017). Libraries came from the immunoSEQ multiplex PCR assay. The multiplex PCR relied on a mix of 60 forward primers for TCR Vbeta segments and 13 reverse primers for TCR Jbeta segments. As stored in TCRdb, this immuneACCESS dataset retains in-frame rearrangements with V and J assigned. A fraction of the clones does not appear; measured against another copy, unresolved V genes explain less than half of the discrepancy, and the remainder lacks a known reason. This sample comprises about 61,000 clones, 89% of them detected only once. The ten most abundant clones make up approximately 1.5% of the sample. Specimen: PBMCs. The receptors were gathered from a man aged 30-40 years in good health and CMV-seropositive.

J is TRBJ2-7 and V is TRBV9, with 9 nucleotides matching TRBD2. Germline V gene sequence: CDR1 SGDLS, CDR2 YYNGEE. The V segment lost 3 bases and the J segment 2 bases; nucleotides outside the gene matches: 6. CDR3 length: 15 residues. The CDR3 spells CASSGKREVAYEQYF. In DNA, the CDR3 is TGTGCCAGCAGCGGAAAGCGGGAGGTGGCCTACGAGCAGTACTTC. Filled out from reference TRBV9 and TRBJ2-7, the complete variable domain reads DSGVTQTPKHLITATGQRVTLRCSPRSGDLSVYWYQQSLDQGLQFLIQYYNGEERAKGNILERFSAQQFPDLHSELNLSSLELGDSALYFCASSGKREVAYEQYFGPGTRLTVT.

This chain uses TRBV7-9 with TRBJ2-3; possible D gene TRBD1, 6 bases. Per germline, CDR1 SEHNR and CDR2 FQNEAQ (reference sequence). The V and J ends lost 8 bases and 2 bases respectively, with 11 bases between them. This CDR3 is built from 13 residues. The CDR3 loop is CASGTSYTDTQYF. The CDR3 region has the DNA TGTGCCAGCGGGACATCATACACAGATACGCAGTATTTT.

The chain couples TRBV18 to TRBJ1-1; D ambiguous. The CDR3 extends over 14 amino acids. V was pared by 6 bases and J by 1 base, with 12 bases between. The V gene's germline CDR1 is KGHSH and CDR2 LQKENI. The CDR3 DNA reads TGTGCCAGCTCGCCTAGCTCAGGGAACACTGAAGCTTTCTTT. This sequence encodes CASSPSSGNTEAFF.

The CDR3 DNA sequence: TGTGCCAGCAGTCGTAGACAGGGTAGGGAAAAACTGTTTTTT. Translating it yields CASSRRQGREKLFF. The chain recombines TRBV28 with TRBJ1-4, with 7 bases aligning to TRBD1. The CDR3 is 14 amino acids. Losses at the gene ends were 5 bases for V and 8 bases for J; bases not matched to a gene: 8. The germline V gene encodes CDR1 MDHEN and CDR2 SYDVKM.

V usage is TRBV25-1 and J usage is TRBJ1-1, with D possibly matching TRBD1 (5 bases). Per the germline V gene, CDR1 is MGHDK and CDR2 is SYGVNS. CDR3 length: 15 residues. Trimming left V 1 base short and J 3 bases short, with 12 bases between. The CDR3: CASSEFGEGYTEAFF. CDR3 in DNA: TGTGCCAGCAGTGAATTTGGGGAGGGGTACACTGAAGCTTTCTTT.

The chain joins TRBV12-2 to TRBJ1-2; the table names TRBD1, a call not compared with the DNA. TRBV12-2 is a listed pseudogene. This CDR3 contains 15 residues. The CDR3 is CASLTGTGENYGYTF. In DNA form, the CDR3 reads TGTGCAAGTCTAACCGGGACAGGGGAGAACTATGGCTACACCTTC.